The 19 T cell receptor beta chains in this list originate from one sample, sequenced in a study of blood T cell repertoires in COVID-19. TCRdb keeps only in-frame clones here, not all; method: immunoSEQ multiplex PCR. The sample shows 100,000 to 150,000 clones, around 87% of them seen only once. The sample comprised peripheral blood. These receptors were collected from a woman in her 70s with acute or convalescent COVID-19.

The gene calls are TRBV30 and TRBJ1-2; no clear D. This CDR3 comprises 12 residues. Trimming shortened V by 0 bases and J by 2 bases, and 4 bases separated the two germline ends. Germline CDR1 GTSNPN, CDR2 SVGIG (reference sequence). Here the CDR3 DNA reads TGTGCCTGGAGTGTACACAACTATGGCTACACCTTC. Translation: CAWSVHNYGYTF.

In DNA form, the CDR3 reads TGCGCCAGCAGTGAATTCTCCGGGTCCTACGAGCAGTACTTC. As protein: CASSEFSGSYEQYF. The chain links TRBV10-1 to TRBJ2-7; D is unresolved. This CDR3 comprises 14 residues. Germline CDR1 is WNHNN and CDR2 is SYGVQD (reference sequence). Trimming stripped 3 bases from V and 1 base from J, with 10 bases between.

CDR3 sequence reads: CASSRDLQGTQYF. The CDR3 DNA reads as TGTGCCAGTAGCCGAGACTTGCAGGGTACGCAGTATTTT. The chain recombines TRBV19 with TRBJ2-3, with a tentative D call TRBD1 (5 bases). V lost 6 bases and J lost 8, with 15 bases in between. The germline V gene encodes CDR1 LNHDA and CDR2 SQIVND (reference sequence). The CDR3 covers 13 residues.

The rearrangement uses TRBV7-2 and TRBJ2-7, with 9 bases lining up with TRBD2. With V trimmed by 1 base and J by 7 bases, 8 bases remained unmatched. From germline, CDR1 is SGHTA and CDR2 FQGNSA. This CDR3 contains 15 residues. Here the CDR3 DNA reads TGTGCCAGCAGCTTAGAAGCGGGAGGCATGGGTGAGCAGTACTTC. Protein product: CASSLEAGGMGEQYF.

CDR3 coding DNA: TGTGCCAGCTCTGCCGGGAGGGACTATGGCTACACCTTC. Its protein product is CASSAGRDYGYTF. J is TRBJ1-2 and V is TRBV18; D is unresolved. Trimming removed 6 bases from V and 3 bases from J, with 11 bases in between. This CDR3 region has 13 residues. CDR1 and CDR2 from the germline V gene are KGHSH and LQKENI.

This chain links TRBV4-1 with TRBJ1-2; 8 nucleotides match TRBD1. Germline V lookup: CDR1 MGHRA, CDR2 YSYEKL. With V trimmed by 4 bases and J by 7 bases, 8 bases remained unmatched. The CDR3 length is 14 residues. Written as DNA, the CDR3 is TGCGCCAGCAGCCGGTCGTCAGGGGGCAGTGGCTACACCTTC. Translated, it gives CASSRSSGGSGYTF.

This clone was seen repeatedly, ten times or more. This sequence joins TRBV9 and TRBJ2-3, with D possibly being TRBD2 (5 bases). Between the trimmed V and J ends, which lost 0 bases and 2 bases, there was a span of 13 bases. Germline loops: CDR1 SGDLS, CDR2 YYNGEE. CDR3 length: 16 amino acids. DNA for the CDR3: TGTGCCAGCAGCGTAGGGGAGAGGAGCCTCACAGATACGCAGTATTTT. Translation gives CASSVGERSLTDTQYF.

V gene TRBV2 combines with J gene TRBJ2-5, with 7 positions matching TRBD1. The CDR3 loop spans 15 amino acids. Germline CDR1 SNHLY, CDR2 FYNNEI. Losses at the gene ends were 6 bases for V and 5 bases for J; bases not matched to a gene: 12. The CDR3 nucleotides read TGTGCCAGCAGCGACACCACGACAGGGTTCGAGACCCAGTACTTC. This codes for CASSDTTTGFETQYF.

The rearrangement joins TRBV19 to TRBJ2-7; 13 nucleotides align to TRBD2. Germline assignment: CDR1 LNHDA and CDR2 SQIVND (reference sequence). Germline trimming cut 8 bases from V and 3 bases from J; bases unmatched to any gene: 16. This CDR3 spans 18 amino acids. The CDR3 sequence is CASYPGLAGPSPSYEQYF. For the CDR3, the DNA is TGTGCCAGTTACCCGGGACTAGCGGGGCCATCCCCGAGCTACGAGCAGTACTTC.

This clone came up once. The rearrangement joins TRBV5-4 to TRBJ1-3; a possible D gene is TRBD1 (6 bases). The CDR3 runs 16 residues. V lost 0 bases and J lost 4, with 14 bases in between. Germline values: CDR1 SGHNT, CDR2 YYREEE (reference sequence). The CDR3 is CASSLAQQGFGNTIYF. The CDR3 coding sequence is TGTGCCAGCAGCTTGGCCCAACAGGGATTCGGAAACACCATATATTTT.

This chain links TRBV6-5 with TRBJ1-2; TRBD1 matches at 9 bases. The length of the CDR3 is 15 residues. Germline V gives CDR1 MNHEY, CDR2 SVGAGI. The ends lost 2 bases at V and 4 bases at J; junction bases unmatched: 5. CDR3 coding DNA: TGTGCCAGCAGTTACGCGGACAGGGGAATCTATGGCTACACCTTC. This gives the protein CASSYADRGIYGYTF.

The chain uses TRBV28 and TRBJ2-4, with D perhaps matching TRBD2 (6 bases). The V gene lost 6 bases and the J gene lost 3 bases, with 12 bases spanning the gap. The CDR3 consists of 14 residues. Germline V gives CDR1 MDHEN, CDR2 SYDVKM. The CDR3 reads CASSFPGDKNIQYF. The CDR3 coding sequence is TGTGCCAGCAGCTTTCCGGGGGACAAAAACATTCAGTACTTC.

The genes are TRBV7-9 and TRBJ1-4, with D maybe TRBD1 (6 bases). The germline V gene encodes CDR1 SEHNR and CDR2 FQNEAQ (reference sequence). The CDR3 runs 14 residues. The germline V and J ends were trimmed by 4 bases and 7 bases, with 13 bases remaining between them. The DNA of the CDR3 is TGTGCCAGCAGCTGGGTTCTACAGGGTGAAAAACTGTTTTTT. This codes for CASSWVLQGEKLFF.

The chain recombines TRBV3-1 (or the pseudogene TRBV3-2) with TRBJ2-7, with 13 bases that match TRBD2. The CDR3 spans 16 residues. Germline CDR1 and CDR2: LGHDT and YNNKEL (reference sequence). Trimming cost V 4 bases and J 5 bases; bases outside gene matches: 8. This CDR3 reads CASSLYLGTSGDEQYF. DNA of the CDR3: TGTGCCAGCAGCCTATACCTCGGGACTAGCGGGGACGAGCAGTACTTC.

This chain joins TRBV15 and TRBJ2-1; D gene uncertain. Trimming cost V 1 base and J 1 base, with 17 bases left between them. The CDR3 spans 18 residues. The germline V gene encodes CDR1 LNHNV and CDR2 YYDKDF (reference sequence). The CDR3 bases are TGTGCCACCAGCAGAGGTCAGCGAGAAGCCAAGTCCTACAATGAGCAGTTCTTC. Encoded protein: CATSRGQREAKSYNEQFF.

This rearrangement joins TRBV7-6 to TRBJ1-4, with TRBD1 identical over 7 bases. Looked up from germline, CDR1 is SGHVS and CDR2 is FNYEAQ. The junction had 15 bases not matched to a gene; V was cut back by 1 base and J by 1 base. The CDR3 spans 20 residues. CDR3: CASSLGQGTRLDRTNEKLFF. CDR3 in DNA: TGTGCCAGCAGCTTAGGACAGGGTACGAGATTGGATAGAACTAATGAAAAACTGTTTTTT.

The rearrangement links TRBV5-1 to TRBJ2-1; D remains ambiguous. The germline V and J ends were trimmed by 4 bases and 6 bases, with 17 bases remaining between them. CDR1 and CDR2 from the germline V gene are SGHRS and YFSETQ. The CDR3 totals 15 residues. CDR3 coding DNA: TGCGCCAGCAGCCCACCCTCAGGCGATGGCAATGAGCAGTTCTTC. This encodes CASSPPSGDGNEQFF.

The chain joins TRBV6-5 to TRBJ2-7, with D perhaps TRBD2 (6 bases). From germline, CDR1 is MNHEY and CDR2 SVGAGI. V lost 6 bases and J 3 bases, leaving 12 bases between the germline ends. The CDR3 sequence is 13 residues long. The CDR3 is CASRPGGDYEQYF. The CDR3 DNA sequence: TGTGCCAGCAGGCCCGGGGGTGACTACGAGCAGTACTTC.

The V call is TRBV28, the J call TRBJ1-3, with a tentative D call TRBD1 (6 bases). V lost 3 bases to trimming and J lost 0 bases, with 24 bases between them. The germline gives CDR1 MDHEN, CDR2 SYDVKM. This CDR3 has 20 residues. For the CDR3, the DNA is TGTGCCAGCAGTTTCCCGCTTTTTGGATCGGGACAAGTCTCTGGAAACACCATATATTTT. Its protein is CASSFPLFGSGQVSGNTIYF.